This is a list of T cell receptor beta chains from one sample in a study of brain T cells in children with intractable seizures. Measured with immunoSEQ multiplex PCR; TCRdb has only the in-frame clones, and not every one. The table includes about 340,000 clones, about 93% detected once. The sequences come from peripheral blood, collected approximately 5 months after surgery. The receptors here all came from a boy younger than two with tuberous sclerosis and intractable seizures. Both conserved end residues are part of each CDR3. A D gene is named only where the DNA matches it firmly. Clone sizes are given selectively: once, few, many, or a class where the clone is expanded.

d_gene	v_gene	abundance	j_gene	CDR3nt	CDR3aa
.	TRBV28	.	TRBJ1-3	TGTGCCAGCAGTTTATGGCGGAGCTCTGGAAACACCATATATTTT	CASSLWRSSGNTIYF
.	TRBV19	.	TRBJ1-1	TGTGCCAGTAGTATCCGAGCGGAGAACACTGAAGCTTTCTTT	CASSIRAENTEAFF
.	TRBV6-5	.	TRBJ2-7	TGTGCCAGCTCTGACAGAGCCTACGAGCAGTACTTC	CASSDRAYEQYF
TRBD1	TRBV6-5	.	TRBJ1-6	TGTGCCAGCAGTTACGGGGTCGTGACAGGGAATTCACCCCTCCACTTT	CASSYGVVTGNSPLHF
TRBD1	TRBV5-1	once	TRBJ2-1	TGCGCCAGCAGCTTCCTCCGGGACAGGGTGTACAATGAGCAGTTCTTC	CASSFLRDRVYNEQFF
.	TRBV5-6	.	TRBJ2-1	TGTGCCAGCAGCTTCGGAGGGGGGTTTTACAATGAGCAGTTCTTC	CASSFGGGFYNEQFF
TRBD1	TRBV3-1/TRBV3-2	.	TRBJ2-7	TGTGCCAGCAGCAGGGGACAGGACTACTACGAGCAGTACTTC	CASSRGQDYYEQYF
TRBD1	TRBV6-9	.	TRBJ2-7	TGTGCCACTCACTCCGGGACAGGGGGCTACGAGCAGTACTTC	CATHSGTGGYEQYF
TRBD1	TRBV6-6	.	TRBJ1-1	TGTGCCAGCAGAAGCACAGGGGATGGTACTGAAGCTTTCTTT	CASRSTGDGTEAFF
.	TRBV30	.	TRBJ1-6	TGTGCCTGGAGTAGAACGACAGTAAATTCACCCCTCCACTTT	CAWSRTTVNSPLHF
.	TRBV20-1	.	TRBJ2-3	TGCAGTGCAGCTAGCACAGATACGCAGTATTTT	CSAASTDTQYF
TRBD2	TRBV4-1	.	TRBJ2-1	TGCGCCAGCAGCCAGATAATAGGACTAGTGGGCGATGAGCAGTTCTTC	CASSQIIGLVGDEQFF
.	TRBV5-8	.	TRBJ1-1	TGTGCCAGCAGCCCAGGGTGGGACACTGAAGCTTTCTTT	CASSPGWDTEAFF
TRBD2	TRBV24-1	.	TRBJ2-7	TGTGCCACCAGTGGGGAGGGCTACGAGCAGTACTTC	CATSGEGYEQYF
TRBD2	TRBV4-1	.	TRBJ2-1	TGCGCCAGCAGCCGAGATAGCGGGAGGGACTATGAGCAGTTCTTC	CASSRDSGRDYEQFF
.	TRBV2	.	TRBJ1-2	TGTGCCAGCAGCCCTGGACAAGAAGTGGGCTACACCTTC	CASSPGQEVGYTF
TRBD2	TRBV4-1	.	TRBJ2-3	TGCGCCAGCAGCCCGGGAGGGGGGGGCACAGATACGCAGTATTTT	CASSPGGGGTDTQYF
.	TRBV6-2/TRBV6-3	.	TRBJ1-6	TGTGCCAGCAGTTACTGGAATTCACCCCTCCACTTT	CASSYWNSPLHF
.	TRBV9	.	TRBJ1-1	TGTGCCAGCAGCGACGGGGGCGCAGGGATGATCACTGAAGCTTTCTTT	CASSDGGAGMITEAFF
TRBD1	TRBV5-1	.	TRBJ2-1	TGCGCCAGCAGCGGCAGGGGGCTATCCTACAATGAGCAGTTCTTC	CASSGRGLSYNEQFF
.	TRBV21-1	few	TRBJ2-2	TGTGCCAGCAGCAAAGCGGGACAGGCGGGCACCGGGGAGCTGTTTTTT	CASSKAGQAGTGELFF
.	TRBV30	.	TRBJ2-5	TGTGCCTGGAGTTCCCAATGGCAAGAGACCCAGTACTTC	CAWSSQWQETQYF
TRBD2	TRBV7-3	.	TRBJ2-1	TGTGCCAGCAGCTTAAGGGGGGGAGACTACAATGAGCAGTTCTTC	CASSLRGGDYNEQFF
.	TRBV5-6	.	TRBJ1-4	TGTGCCAGCAGCGCCCGCAGGGTCTATGAGGAAAAACTGTTTTTT	CASSARRVYEEKLFF
TRBD2	TRBV2	.	TRBJ2-3	TGTGCCAGCAGTGGGGGACTAGCGGGAGTGGGCACAGATACGCAGTATTTT	CASSGGLAGVGTDTQYF
TRBD2	TRBV4-1	once	TRBJ2-2	TGCGCCAGCAGCGGTCGACTAGCGGGAGGGCCAACCGGGGAGCTGTTTTTT	CASSGRLAGGPTGELFF
TRBD2	TRBV4-1	.	TRBJ2-1	TGCGCCAGCAGCCCCACACCGGGACTAGCGGCCTACAATGAGCAGTTCTTC	CASSPTPGLAAYNEQFF
.	TRBV30	.	TRBJ2-7	TGTGCCTGGAGCGACATCTTACTCTACGAGCAGTACTTC	CAWSDILLYEQYF
TRBD1	TRBV19	.	TRBJ1-3	TGTGCCAGTAGTATAGGGACAGGAAGTGGAAACACCATATATTTT	CASSIGTGSGNTIYF
.	TRBV11-3	.	TRBJ2-5	TGTGCCAGCAGCTTAGTTAACACTGCGAGTCCAGAGACCCAGTACTTC	CASSLVNTASPETQYF
TRBD1	TRBV28	.	TRBJ2-5	TGTGCCAGCAGTTTGGCAAGACAGGGGGCAGGGCAAGAGACCCAGTACTTC	CASSLARQGAGQETQYF
.	TRBV29-1	once	TRBJ1-5	TGCAGCGTACGGGACGGCAATCAGCCCCAGCATTTT	CSVRDGNQPQHF
.	TRBV27	.	TRBJ1-4	TGTGCCAGCAGTTCCCTCCCGAGGGGAGAGAATGAAAAACTGTTTTTT	CASSSLPRGENEKLFF
TRBD1	TRBV27	.	TRBJ1-2	TGTGCCAGCAGTCCCCGGGACAGGGGGCACGGTGGCTACACCTTC	CASSPRDRGHGGYTF
.	TRBV24-1	once	TRBJ1-2	TGTGCCACCAAGTCGGAGGGTCTAGCGGGTGGGTATGGCTACACCTTC	CATKSEGLAGGYGYTF
.	TRBV6-1	.	TRBJ2-3	TGTGCCAGCAGTGATTTTGGGTCTTTAGGCGATACGCAGTATTTT	CASSDFGSLGDTQYF
TRBD1	TRBV29-1	.	TRBJ1-5	TGCAGCGTGGGGGACAGTAGCAATCAGCCCCAGCATTTT	CSVGDSSNQPQHF
.	TRBV2	.	TRBJ2-7	TGTGCCAGCAGTGACAACAGGGCGGGAAACGAGCAGTACTTC	CASSDNRAGNEQYF
.	TRBV30	.	TRBJ2-2	TGTGCCTGGAGTGTCTCAGGTTACGCTGGGGAGCTGTTTTTT	CAWSVSGYAGELFF
.	TRBV5-4	.	TRBJ1-2	TGTGCCAGCAGTTCTCCCGAGGGTTATGGCTACACCTTC	CASSSPEGYGYTF
TRBD1	TRBV5-4	few	TRBJ1-6	TGTGCCAGCGGGCGTGACAGGGGAAATTCACCCCTCCACTTT	CASGRDRGNSPLHF